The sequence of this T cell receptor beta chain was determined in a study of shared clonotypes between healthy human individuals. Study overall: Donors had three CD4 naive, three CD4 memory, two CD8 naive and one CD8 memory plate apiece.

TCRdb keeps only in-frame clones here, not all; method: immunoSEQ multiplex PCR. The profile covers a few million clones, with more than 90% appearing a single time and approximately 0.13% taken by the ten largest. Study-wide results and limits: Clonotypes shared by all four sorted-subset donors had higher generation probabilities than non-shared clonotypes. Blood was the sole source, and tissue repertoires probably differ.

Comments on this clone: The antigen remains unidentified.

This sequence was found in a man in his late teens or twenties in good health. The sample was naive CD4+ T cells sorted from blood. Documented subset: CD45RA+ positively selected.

The CDR3, as DNA: TGTGCCAGCAGCTTGACGACAGGGACTACTGAAGCTTTCTTT. Translated, it gives CASSLTTGTTEAFF. V is TRBV5-4 and J is TRBJ1-1, with 7 bases matching TRBD1. V lost 1 base to trimming and J lost 5 bases; unmatched junction nucleotides: 5. The CDR3 contains 14 residues. Germline CDR1 is SGHNT and CDR2 is YYREEE (reference sequence). Together with reference TRBV5-4 and TRBJ1-1, the CDR3 gives the full variable domain: ETGVTQSPTHLIKTRGQQVTLRCSSQSGHNTVSWYQQALGQGPQFIFQYYREEENGRGNFPPRFSGLQFPNYSSELNVNALELDDSALYLCASSLTTGTTEAFFGQGTRLTVV.